Listed below are T cell receptor beta chains from one sample, sequenced in a study of OX40 agonist ivuxolimab in advanced cancers. The protocol was immunoSEQ multiplex PCR, while the TCRdb copy is restricted to in-frame clones and leaves out a portion. This sample has roughly 100,000 clones; less than 95% occur once, and the top ten carry roughly 0.5%. This sample comprised CD4+ or CD8+ T cells sorted from blood, obtained in a trial of the OX40 agonist ivuxolimab. All receptors come from an adult with an advanced solid tumor such as melanoma, head and neck, liver or kidney cancer. CDR3s include the opening cysteine and the closing phenylalanine or tryptophan. The order of the fields is CDR3 length, V gene, J gene, clone size, D gene, CDR3 DNA, CDR3 protein. D genes are given only for firm matches. For some rows the clone size is stated as once, few or many, or as a class when expanded; others skip it.

length: 15; V: TRBV2; J: TRBJ2-5; size: .; D: .; DNA: TGTGCCAGCAGTGGATCCGCGGGGAGGCAAGAGACCCAGTACTTC; CDR3: CASSGSAGRQETQYF
length: 12; V: TRBV30; J: TRBJ2-5; size: .; D: .; DNA: TGTGCCTGGAGGGGGGCGCAGGAGACCCAGTACTTC; CDR3: CAWRGAQETQYF
length: 15; V: TRBV6-5; J: TRBJ1-2; size: .; D: .; DNA: TGTGCCAGCAGTTACTCAGGTGTCGGGGGTGTTAGCTACACCTTC; CDR3: CASSYSGVGGVSYTF
length: 14; V: TRBV7-9; J: TRBJ2-7; size: .; D: .; DNA: TGTGCCAGCAGCTTAAACGGGGGGCCCTACGAGCAGTACTTC; CDR3: CASSLNGGPYEQYF
length: 18; V: TRBV14; J: TRBJ2-1; size: .; D: .; DNA: TGTGCCAGCAGCTCGAGGGGAGCGGTTCAAAGCTCCTACAATGAGCAGTTCTTC; CDR3: CASSSRGAVQSSYNEQFF
length: 14; V: TRBV28; J: TRBJ1-5; size: .; D: .; DNA: TGTGCCAGCACTATCGGGGGGAGCAATCAGCCCCAGCATTTT; CDR3: CASTIGGSNQPQHF
length: 14; V: TRBV18; J: TRBJ1-1; size: .; D: .; DNA: TGTGCCAGCTCACCACCGGGGTTGGGTACTGAAGCTTTCTTT; CDR3: CASSPPGLGTEAFF
length: 16; V: TRBV6-4; J: TRBJ2-3; size: .; D: TRBD1; DNA: TGTGCCAGCAGTGATACAGGGGGCTTCAGCACAGATACGCAGTATTTT; CDR3: CASSDTGGFSTDTQYF
length: 15; V: TRBV7-8; J: TRBJ2-3; size: .; D: TRBD2; DNA: TGTGCCAGCAGCTTAGCTAGCGGGGCGGTAGATACGCAGTATTTT; CDR3: CASSLASGAVDTQYF
length: 12; V: TRBV5-5; J: TRBJ1-2; size: .; D: .; DNA: TGTGCCAGCAGCTTGGAAGGATATGGCTACACCTTC; CDR3: CASSLEGYGYTF
length: 12; V: TRBV6-5; J: TRBJ1-2; size: once; D: .; DNA: TGTGCCAGCAGGGCGACAGGTCGCGGCTACACCTTC; CDR3: CASRATGRGYTF
length: 15; V: TRBV18; J: TRBJ1-2; size: .; D: TRBD1; DNA: TGTGCCAGCTCACCCGCCACGAACAGGGGAAATGGCTACACCTTC; CDR3: CASSPATNRGNGYTF
length: 13; V: TRBV29-1; J: TRBJ1-2; size: few; D: TRBD1; DNA: TGCAGCACTCCCGGACAGGGCCTTTTTGGCTACACCTTC; CDR3: CSTPGQGLFGYTF
length: 13; V: TRBV18; J: TRBJ2-5; size: .; D: .; DNA: TGTGCCAGCTCACCAGGGGACCAAGAGACCCAGTACTTC; CDR3: CASSPGDQETQYF
length: 14; V: TRBV19; J: TRBJ2-7; size: .; D: .; DNA: TGTGCCAGTAGTGCCAACGGAATTTCCTACGAGCAGTACTTC; CDR3: CASSANGISYEQYF
length: 15; V: TRBV5-6; J: TRBJ2-3; size: .; D: TRBD2; DNA: TGTGCCTCCCGGACTAGCGGGGGAAGCACAGATACGCAGTATTTT; CDR3: CASRTSGGSTDTQYF
length: 12; V: TRBV5-1; J: TRBJ2-5; size: .; D: .; DNA: TGCGCCAGCAGCTTTGGAGTGGAAACCCAGTACTTC; CDR3: CASSFGVETQYF
length: 15; V: TRBV28; J: TRBJ1-6; size: once; D: .; DNA: TGTGCCAGCAGTGATCAGGAGGGGTTACGATCACCCCTCCACTTT; CDR3: CASSDQEGLRSPLHF
length: 13; V: TRBV18; J: TRBJ2-7; size: .; D: .; DNA: TGTGCCAGCTCACCGGCAATTTCCTACGAGCAGTACTTC; CDR3: CASSPAISYEQYF
length: 15; V: TRBV10-3; J: TRBJ2-7; size: .; D: .; DNA: TGTGCCATCAGTGAGTCAGGGACCGCCCCCTACGAGCAGTACTTC; CDR3: CAISESGTAPYEQYF
length: 16; V: TRBV7-2; J: TRBJ1-6; size: .; D: .; DNA: TGTGCCAGCAGCTCCAGCACAGGAGGGGGGTATTCACCCCTCCACTTT; CDR3: CASSSSTGGGYSPLHF
length: 19; V: TRBV7-9; J: TRBJ2-4; size: .; D: TRBD1; DNA: TGTGCCAGCAGCTTAGCCAATTTCAGACAGGGGATAGCCAAAAACATTCAGTACTTC; CDR3: CASSLANFRQGIAKNIQYF
length: 16; V: TRBV15; J: TRBJ2-5; size: .; D: .; DNA: TGTGCCACCAGCAGAGATGGCTCGGGGGGCGAAGAGACCCAGTACTTC; CDR3: CATSRDGSGGEETQYF
length: 13; V: TRBV14; J: TRBJ1-4; size: once; D: .; DNA: TGTGCCAGCAGCCAACAGGGCGTAGAAAAACTGTTTTTT; CDR3: CASSQQGVEKLFF
length: 15; V: TRBV5-1; J: TRBJ2-2; size: .; D: .; DNA: TGCGCCAGCAGTACGGACTCTCTGAACACCGGGGAGCTGTTTTTT; CDR3: CASSTDSLNTGELFF